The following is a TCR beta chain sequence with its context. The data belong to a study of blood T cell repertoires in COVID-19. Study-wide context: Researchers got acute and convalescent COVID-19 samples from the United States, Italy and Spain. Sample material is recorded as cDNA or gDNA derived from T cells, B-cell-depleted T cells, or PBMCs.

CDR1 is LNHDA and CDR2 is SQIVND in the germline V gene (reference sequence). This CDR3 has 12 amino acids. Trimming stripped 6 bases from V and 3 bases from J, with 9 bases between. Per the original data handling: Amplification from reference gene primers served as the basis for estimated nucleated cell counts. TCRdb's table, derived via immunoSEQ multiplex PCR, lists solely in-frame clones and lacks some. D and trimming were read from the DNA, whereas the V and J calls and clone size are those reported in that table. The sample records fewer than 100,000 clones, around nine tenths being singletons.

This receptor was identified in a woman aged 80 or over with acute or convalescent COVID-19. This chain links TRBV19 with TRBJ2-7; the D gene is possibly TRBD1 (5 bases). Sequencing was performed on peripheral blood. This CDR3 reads CASSRQRYEQYF. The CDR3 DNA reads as TGTGCCAGTAGCAGACAGCGCTACGAGCAGTACTTC.